These T cell receptor beta chains were read from a single sample in a study of T cell changes during pregnancy in multiple sclerosis. Here immunoSEQ multiplex PCR was the method, and the copy in TCRdb shows in-frame clones only, minus some. Of fewer than 90,000 clones in the sample, around 94% were seen once. The material sequenced was peripheral blood, taken in the third trimester of pregnancy. Receptors originate from a female donor with multiple sclerosis, enrolled in a pregnancy study. The CDR3 runs from the conserved cysteine through the conserved F or W. A D gene is named only where the DNA matches it firmly. Clone size is shown for a subset of rows, as once, few, many or a class of expanded clone.

NA TRBJ2-6 NA TRBV10-2 CASSESRSGANVLTF
TRBD1 TRBJ2-2 NA TRBV11-2 CASSSLRGQGNTGELFF
TRBD1 TRBJ2-5 NA TRBV15 CATSPYRGAETQYF
NA TRBJ1-1 NA TRBV6-5 CASSYDRRMNTEAFF
NA TRBJ2-5 NA TRBV11-2 CASSLSRGLQETQYF
TRBD1 TRBJ2-7 NA TRBV11-2 CASSGTGTAYEQYF
TRBD2 TRBJ2-1 NA TRBV7-2 CASSFTSGLSYNEQFF
TRBD1 TRBJ1-5 NA TRBV10-2 CASRDSGTGGSAQHF
TRBD1 TRBJ1-3 NA TRBV28 CASSLGQAPYSGNTIYF
TRBD2 TRBJ2-5 NA TRBV27 CASSPLTSGETQYF
TRBD2 TRBJ2-1 NA TRBV6-6 CASGNFPGLANEQFF
TRBD1 TRBJ1-2 once TRBV2 CASSIPGGAGGYTF
TRBD2 TRBJ2-1 NA TRBV5-1 CASSLDSGRYNEQFF
TRBD1 TRBJ2-7 NA TRBV4-1 CASQPGQGALYEQYF
NA TRBJ1-1 once TRBV10-2 CASSDLDSNTEAFF
TRBD1 TRBJ1-2 NA TRBV29-1 CSVETGQGYTF
TRBD2 TRBJ2-2 NA TRBV29-1 CSVAGLAGLTNTGELFF
NA TRBJ2-7 NA TRBV5-4 CASSTQGHEQYF
TRBD2 TRBJ2-3 NA TRBV14 CASSFGGGSRDTQYF
NA TRBJ1-5 NA TRBV19 CASSIAGVRQPQHF
TRBD1 TRBJ1-1 few TRBV19 CASRTFDRAVSGGTEAFF
TRBD1 TRBJ2-7 NA TRBV11-1 CASSLTLDRADEQYF
NA TRBJ2-7 NA TRBV29-1 CSVESLYEQYF
NA TRBJ2-5 NA TRBV6-5 CASSYTIEYQETQYF
NA TRBJ2-3 NA TRBV11-2 CASSLDKGTDTQYF
NA TRBJ1-2 NA TRBV19 CASSILGDSAGYTF
TRBD2 TRBJ2-1 NA TRBV6-5 CASSLTSGNYNEQFF
NA TRBJ1-1 NA TRBV6-1 CASSEDTGMNTEAFF
TRBD1 TRBJ1-2 NA TRBV27 CASSFGTAYGYTF
TRBD2 TRBJ2-1 NA TRBV7-7 CASSPTSGSGLGGFF
TRBD2 TRBJ2-3 NA TRBV7-2 CASTPSSSGSWARTDTQYF
TRBD1 TRBJ2-5 NA TRBV6-5 CASSYGVTGGRETQYF
TRBD2 TRBJ2-5 NA TRBV7-6 CASSLYGGGPQETQYF
TRBD1 TRBJ2-6 NA TRBV4-1 CASSQAGTGAPGANVLTF
TRBD1 TRBJ1-3 NA TRBV5-6 CASSRTGDLLYF
TRBD1 TRBJ1-4 NA TRBV9 CSDPEGTAEKLFF
NA TRBJ2-5 NA TRBV5-4 CASRSATSSQETQYF
NA TRBJ2-2 NA TRBV5-1 CASSGAASGAGELFF
TRBD1 TRBJ1-1 NA TRBV19 CASSQGAGTEAFF
NA TRBJ1-4 NA TRBV5-1 CASSSGGAEKLFF
NA TRBJ1-6 NA TRBV28 CASGEGDENSPLHF
NA TRBJ2-3 NA TRBV5-1 CASSLEGSVDTQYF
TRBD1 TRBJ2-2 NA TRBV5-1 CASRTQGATGELFF
TRBD1 TRBJ2-3 NA TRBV6-4 CASKTGEEADTQYF
NA TRBJ2-1 NA TRBV28 CASSLSGPGNEQFF
NA TRBJ1-2 NA TRBV27 CASSFGPGVGYTF
NA TRBJ2-6 NA TRBV29-1 CSVTSSGANVLTF
TRBD1 TRBJ1-5 once TRBV4-3 CASSQEGGGQPQHF
NA TRBJ1-2 NA TRBV27 CASSLGSNYGYTF
NA TRBJ2-3 once TRBV14 CASSHWNVRDRADTQYF
NA TRBJ2-2 NA TRBV7-9 CASLLLANTGELFF
NA TRBJ2-4 NA TRBV7-9 CASSSSGARAKNIQYF
NA TRBJ2-7 NA TRBV6-1 CASRSAGNLYEQYF
TRBD2 TRBJ2-2 NA TRBV19 CASSTHGLAGEQVGELFF